This entry lists 5 T cell receptor beta chains sequenced from one sample in a study of T cells in tuberculosis. Sequenced by immunoSEQ multiplex PCR; TCRdb stores in-frame clones only, minus some. Here the sample spans tens of thousands of clones, roughly 96% being singletons. Sequencing input: PBMCs. The receptors were gathered from a donor aged 10 to 29 with latent tuberculosis or without tuberculosis infection.

The chain joins TRBV4-1 to TRBJ1-5; 10 bases align to TRBD1. This CDR3 is 14 amino acids long. The germline CDR1 and CDR2 sequences are MGHRA and YSYEKL. The V and J ends lost 3 bases and 9 bases, in that order; junction bases with no gene match: 5. In DNA, the CDR3 is TGCGCCAGCAGCCAGCCGGGACAGGGGATGCCCCAGCATTTT. Encoded protein: CASSQPGQGMPQHF.

This rearrangement joins TRBV19 to TRBJ2-1; TRBD2 agrees at 10 bases. CDR1 is LNHDA and CDR2 is SQIVND in the germline V gene (reference sequence). Losses at the gene ends were 3 bases for V and 0 bases for J; bases not matched to a gene: 8. This CDR3 region has 18 residues. The CDR3 region has the DNA TGTGCCAGTAGTATTGGAGCGGGAGGGCTAAGCTCCTACAATGAGCAGTTCTTC. This encodes CASSIGAGGLSSYNEQFF.

The chain joins TRBV5-6 to TRBJ1-1; 8 nucleotides agree with TRBD1. V shed 5 bases and J 3 bases; nucleotides not matched to a gene: 3. Germline V gene data show CDR1 as SGHDT and CDR2 as YYEEEE. This CDR3 is built from 13 residues. The CDR3 nucleotides are TGTGCCAGCAGGACAGGGGTCGACACTGAAGCTTTCTTT. Translating gives CASRTGVDTEAFF.

The chain joins TRBV30 to TRBJ2-2, with a weak D call TRBD1 (6 bases). Trimming shortened V by 7 bases and J by 1 base, and 13 bases separated the two germline ends. This CDR3 has 14 residues. Germline V gives CDR1 GTSNPN, CDR2 SVGIG (reference sequence). CDR3 protein: CAYRPGQNTGELFF. In nucleotides, the CDR3 is TGTGCCTACCGCCCGGGACAGAACACCGGGGAGCTGTTTTTT.

V usage is TRBV11-1 and J usage is TRBJ2-7, with D possibly matching TRBD2 (5 bases). The CDR3 is made up of 14 amino acids. The germline gives CDR1 SGHAT, CDR2 FQDESV (reference sequence). V gave up 3 bases and J gave up 4 bases, with 13 bases separating them. The CDR3 nucleotides read TGTGCCAGCAGCTTTGGACTTGTAGCGTACGAGCAGTACTTC. The encoded protein is CASSFGLVAYEQYF.